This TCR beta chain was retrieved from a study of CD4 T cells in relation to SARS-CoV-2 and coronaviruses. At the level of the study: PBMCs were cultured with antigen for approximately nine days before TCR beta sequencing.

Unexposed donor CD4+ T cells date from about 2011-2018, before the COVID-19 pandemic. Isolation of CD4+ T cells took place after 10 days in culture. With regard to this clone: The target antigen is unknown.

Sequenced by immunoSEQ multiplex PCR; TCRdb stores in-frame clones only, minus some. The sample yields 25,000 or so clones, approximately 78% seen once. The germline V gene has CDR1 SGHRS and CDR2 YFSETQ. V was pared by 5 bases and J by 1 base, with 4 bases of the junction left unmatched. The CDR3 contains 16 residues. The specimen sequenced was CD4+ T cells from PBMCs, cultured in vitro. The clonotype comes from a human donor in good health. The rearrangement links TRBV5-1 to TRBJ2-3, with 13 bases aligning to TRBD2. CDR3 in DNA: TGCGCCAGCAGGGATGGGACTAGCGGGGGCACAGATACGCAGTATTTT. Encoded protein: CASRDGTSGGTDTQYF.